Presented here are 27 T cell receptor beta chains from one specimen sequenced in a study of spatial heterogeneity in lung cancer (dated by TCRdb to 2018 to 2020). Sample time point, as interpreted from the label and publication: sample taken at primary tumor resection. Whole RNA extracted from tumor and nontumor lung tissue, or from cryopreserved PBMC samples, was used for TCR sequencing without cell sorting. Libraries were built with 5' RACE. Sequenced using a NextSeq 500. TCRdb trimmed the raw reads at Q25, called clones with MiXCR and kept productive beta chains. A single entry per CDR3 protein holds the most common genes and DNA from its merged rows. The sample table contains tens of thousands of distinct CDR3 sequences; only one count was recorded for about 4.3% of them. Jointly, the top ten make up less than 45% of the sample. Sequences were derived from PBMCs, sampled at surgery. These receptors were collected from a male donor with early-stage non-small cell lung cancer.

This clonotype was seen only a few times. The V gene is TRBV20-1, the J gene TRBJ1-5, with 8 positions matching TRBD1. J was trimmed by 7 bases and V by 0 bases; bases with no gene match: 8. CDR1 is DFQATT and CDR2 is SNEGSKA in the germline V gene (reference sequence). This CDR3 has 15 residues. The DNA for the CDR3 is TGCAGTGCTAGAGATTGGGCAGGGGGCCACCAGCCCCAGCATTTT. This codes for CSARDWAGGHQPQHF.

There are many counts of this clonotype. The chain uses TRBV20-1 and TRBJ2-1, with TRBD2 matching 9 bases. There are 15 residues in the CDR3. Looked up from germline, CDR1 is DFQATT and CDR2 is SNEGSKA (reference sequence). The V and J ends lost 5 bases and 3 bases, in that order; junction bases with no gene match: 8. DNA for the CDR3: TGCAGTGCTCCCCCTTTAGCGGGAGACTACAATGAGCAGTTCTTC. This codes for CSAPPLAGDYNEQFF.

This clonotype was counted at least ten times. The rearrangement links TRBV20-1 to TRBJ1-3; D is ambiguous. The CDR3 extends over 12 amino acids. The V end was cut by 3 bases, the J end by 4 bases, with 7 bases between. The germline V gene has CDR1 DFQATT and CDR2 SNEGSKA (reference sequence). Here the CDR3 reads CSARWRGNTIYF. CDR3 sequence (DNA): TGCAGTGCTAGGTGGCGCGGAAACACCATATATTTT.

This clonotype was counted many times. The chain recombines TRBV18 with TRBJ1-5, with D maybe TRBD1 (6 bases). The V gene's germline CDR1 is KGHSH and CDR2 LQKENI. The CDR3 has 15 amino acids. Trimming removed 4 bases at V and 3 bases at J, with 13 bases between. This chain's CDR3 is CASSLGQRDNQPQHF. The CDR3 bases are TGTGCCAGCTCACTAGGACAGAGGGACAATCAGCCCCAGCATTTT.

The rearrangement uses TRBV27 and TRBJ2-7; no clear D gene. With 2 bases removed from V and 6 bases from J, the gap between germline ends came to 26 bases. CDR1 MNHEY and CDR2 SMNVEV come from the germline V gene (reference sequence). The CDR3 sequence is 18 residues long. The CDR3 loop is CASSLVAVAGDHRFEQYF. The CDR3 DNA is TGTGCCAGCAGTTTAGTGGCCGTGGCTGGGGATCACCGCTTCGAGCAGTACTTC.

This clonotype has more than one count but fewer than ten. J is TRBJ2-1 and V is TRBV6-5; 11 nucleotides match TRBD2. The CDR3 spans 15 residues. Germline V CDR1 and CDR2: MNHEY, SVGAGI. Trimming cost V 6 bases and J 2 bases; bases outside gene matches: 3. CDR3 sequence reads: CASRPLAGAYNEQFF. CDR3 bases: TGTGCCAGCAGGCCACTAGCGGGGGCCTACAATGAGCAGTTCTTC.

The table lists this clonotype with many counts. This chain joins TRBV15 and TRBJ2-5; D remains ambiguous. The CDR3 has 13 amino acids. Germline CDR1 and CDR2: LNHNV and YYDKDF (reference sequence). Deletions cut 0 bases from V and 0 bases from J, with 2 bases between. CDR3 protein: CATSRDYQETQYF. The CDR3, as DNA: TGTGCCACCAGCAGAGATTACCAAGAGACCCAGTACTTC.

This clonotype counts as medium-sized (0.01 to 0.1%). This chain connects TRBV29-1 to TRBJ2-7, with 11 bases matching TRBD2. Germline V gene data show CDR1 as SQVTM and CDR2 as ANQGSEA. V trimming: 6 bases; J trimming: 2 bases; junction bases outside the gene matches: 6. CDR3 length: 14 amino acids. The CDR3: CSVRRLAGTYEQYF. The DNA of the CDR3 is TGCAGCGTCAGGCGACTAGCGGGGACCTACGAGCAGTACTTC.

Worth noting for this clonotype: The conserved phenylalanine or tryptophan normally closing the CDR3 is absent here, so this likely arose from a read error. The V gene is TRBV12-3 or TRBV12-4, the J gene TRBJ2-5, with TRBD2 matching 10 bases. This CDR3 has 16 residues. Losses at the gene ends were 2 bases for V and 4 bases for J; bases not matched to a gene: 7. The DNA of the CDR3 is TGTGCCAGCAGTTTACGGGCTAGCGGGAGTCGAGAGACCCAGTACTAC. Translated: CASSLRASGSRETQYY.

Many counts were recorded for this clonotype. This rearrangement joins TRBV20-1 to TRBJ1-1; D might be TRBD1 (6 bases). V lost 8 bases and J 1 base, leaving 17 bases between the germline ends. This CDR3 is 14 amino acids long. Germline V lookup: CDR1 DFQATT, CDR2 SNEGSKA (reference sequence). The CDR3 sequence is CSPTRGGPNTEAFF. DNA for the CDR3: TGCAGTCCCACGCGGGGGGGGCCGAACACTGAAGCTTTCTTT.

The V call is TRBV10-3, the J call TRBJ2-1; 11 bases are shared with TRBD2. Germline loops: CDR1 ENHRY, CDR2 SYGVKD. V trimming: 3 bases; J trimming: 10 bases; junction bases outside the gene matches: 11. This CDR3 is built from 16 residues. The CDR3 coding sequence is TGTGCCATCAGTGAACTCACTAGCGGGAGTAGATCCGAGCAGTTCTTC. This codes for CAISELTSGSRSEQFF.

This clonotype was detected many times. This chain connects TRBV7-8 to TRBJ2-7, with no clear D. V lost 4 bases, J lost 3 bases, and 13 bases lay in between. This CDR3 has 14 residues. Germline assignment: CDR1 SGHVS and CDR2 FQNEAQ. The DNA of the CDR3 is TGTGCCAGCAGCTCGGGTCCTCCCTACTACGAGCAGTACTTC. Protein product: CASSSGPPYYEQYF.

This clonotype was seen repeatedly, ten times or more. The rearrangement links TRBV5-6 to TRBJ2-7, with 7 bases identical to TRBD1. Germline CDR1 is SGHDT and CDR2 is YYEEEE. This CDR3 is 16 amino acids long. V lost 3 bases to trimming and J lost 2 bases; unmatched junction nucleotides: 11. CDR3 DNA sequence: TGTGCCAGCAGCTCGTTTACGGACAGGTCACCCTACGAGCAGTACTTC. Translated, it gives CASSSFTDRSPYEQYF.

The table lists this clonotype with many counts. The chain has TRBV6-5 and TRBJ1-4; 8 positions agree with TRBD1. The V gene end was trimmed by 7 bases and the J gene end by 7 bases; junction bases not matched to a gene: 8. The CDR3 loop spans 14 amino acids. CDR1 MNHEY and CDR2 SVGAGI come from the germline V gene. The CDR3: CASTSRGQGEKLFF. CDR3 DNA: TGTGCCAGCACCAGCCGCGGACAGGGTGAAAAACTGTTTTTT.

This chain connects TRBV19 to TRBJ2-7, with a weak D call TRBD2 (5 bases). The CDR3 length is 14 residues. The germline gives CDR1 LNHDA, CDR2 SQIVND (reference sequence). Trimming shortened V by 8 bases and J by 2 bases, and 16 bases separated the two germline ends. CDR3 amino acids: CASSPRRSAYEQYF. CDR3 DNA sequence: TGTGCCAGTTCCCCACGGAGGTCCGCCTACGAGCAGTACTTC.

This chain joins TRBV12-3 or TRBV12-4 and TRBJ1-2; D is possibly TRBD1 (6 bases). CDR3 size: 14 residues. Trimming took 4 bases from V and 1 from J, leaving 10 bases between them. Written as DNA, the CDR3 is TGTGCCAGCAGTTCCCGGGACATTAACTATGGCTACACCTTC. Its translation is CASSSRDINYGYTF.

This clonotype was recorded at least ten times. The J gene is TRBJ1-4, the V gene TRBV12-3 or TRBV12-4; a weak D match, TRBD1 (5 bases). Deletions cut 6 bases from V and 3 bases from J, with 14 bases between. CDR3 length: 15 residues. CDR3: CASSPGGAANEKLFF. The CDR3 DNA sequence: TGTGCCAGCAGCCCGGGGGGAGCTGCTAATGAAAAACTGTTTTTT.

This clonotype showed up many times. The V call is TRBV7-3, the J call TRBJ2-5, with D perhaps matching TRBD2 (7 bases). CDR1 and CDR2 (germline): SGHTA, FQGTGA. V was shortened by 2 bases and J by 5 bases, with 15 bases between the two germline ends. This CDR3 comprises 15 residues. The CDR3 sequence is CASSLQGRGGETQYF. CDR3 sequence (DNA): TGTGCCAGCAGCTTACAGGGCAGGGGAGGGGAGACCCAGTACTTC.

At least ten counts were recorded for this clonotype. The genes are TRBV6-2 or TRBV6-3 and TRBJ2-1; D tentatively reads TRBD1 or TRBD2 (5 bases each). Trimming pared 8 bases from V and 7 bases from J, leaving 18 bases between. Germline loops: CDR1 MNHEY, CDR2 SVGEGT. CDR3 length: 14 residues. The DNA for the CDR3 is TGTGCCAGCGAAGGGGCCTCCGGCGGGAATGAGCAGTTCTTC. Its protein product is CASEGASGGNEQFF.

This clonotype was counted ten times or more. The J gene is TRBJ1-1, the V gene TRBV9, with D hard to call. CDR1 is SGDLS and CDR2 is YYNGEE in the germline V gene. This CDR3 region has 12 residues. The V and J ends lost 0 bases and 3 bases respectively, with 3 bases between them. CDR3 nucleotides: TGTGCCAGCAGCGTAGTGGACACTGAAGCTTTCTTT. Protein product: CASSVVDTEAFF.

This clonotype was counted ten times or more. V gene TRBV9 combines with J gene TRBJ1-1; no clear D. CDR3 length: 12 residues. Germline-derived CDR1 and CDR2 are SGDLS and YYNGEE. V was pared by 4 bases and J by 2 bases, with 6 bases between. Here the CDR3 reads CASSRSNTEAFF. In DNA, the CDR3 is TGTGCCAGCAGCAGGAGTAACACTGAAGCTTTCTTT.

In this sample, this clonotype turned up many times. The chain recombines TRBV19 with TRBJ1-2, with TRBD1 matching 8 bases. V lost 8 bases to trimming and J lost 0 bases; unmatched junction nucleotides: 8. The CDR3 runs 15 residues. Germline V gives CDR1 LNHDA, CDR2 SQIVND (reference sequence). Written as DNA, the CDR3 is TGTGCCAGTCGAGACAGGGGCACTTCTAACTATGGCTACACCTTC. Its translation is CASRDRGTSNYGYTF.

J is TRBJ2-5 and V is TRBV28; 8 bases line up with TRBD1. This CDR3 spans 16 amino acids. The V gene end was trimmed by 4 bases and the J gene end by 2 bases; junction bases not matched to a gene: 9. Germline assignment: CDR1 MDHEN and CDR2 SYDVKM. The CDR3 protein is CASSSRGTGPQETQYF. CDR3 bases: TGTGCCAGCAGTTCACGAGGGACAGGCCCACAAGAGACCCAGTACTTC.

This clonotype was seen many times. The gene calls are TRBV6-2 or TRBV6-3 and TRBJ2-3, with a tentative D call TRBD2 (6 bases). Trimming cost V 6 bases and J 2 bases, with 18 bases left between them. Germline lookup yields CDR1 MNHEY and CDR2 SVGEGT. This CDR3 spans 16 amino acids. The CDR3 nucleotides read TGTGCCAGCAGCCAACGGGGGTGGACTCACACAGATACGCAGTATTTT. Its protein is CASSQRGWTHTDTQYF.

This clonotype was detected ten times or more. This chain connects TRBV7-3 to TRBJ2-1; TRBD2 matches at 8 bases. Germline lookup yields CDR1 SGHTA and CDR2 FQGTGA. This CDR3 spans 15 amino acids. The V segment lost 4 bases and the J segment 5 bases; nucleotides outside the gene matches: 7. The CDR3 DNA sequence: TGTGCCAGCAGCTCGATGGCGCGGGAGGACAATGAGCAGTTCTTC. It encodes CASSSMAREDNEQFF.

This clonotype was seen ten or more times. The chain carries TRBV18 and TRBJ2-7, with TRBD2 identical over 7 bases. CDR1 KGHSH and CDR2 LQKENI come from the germline V gene. CDR3 size: 13 residues. With V trimmed by 11 bases and J by 2 bases, 9 bases remained unmatched. In DNA, the CDR3 is TGTGCCTCGGGTGTGCTAGCGGCCTACGAGCAGTACTTC. This sequence encodes CASGVLAAYEQYF.

This clonotype was observed many times. The rearrangement uses TRBV6-2 or TRBV6-3 and TRBJ2-1, with D unclear. CDR3 size: 12 residues. V dropped 4 bases and J dropped 7 bases, with 8 bases sitting between them. Germline CDR1 and CDR2: MNHEY and SVGEGT. Here the CDR3 reads CASSWYSNEQFF. CDR3 coding DNA: TGTGCCAGCAGTTGGTACTCAAATGAGCAGTTCTTC.